A single sample gave rise to the 9 T cell receptor beta chains below, sequenced in a study of blood T cell repertoires in COVID-19. Method: immunoSEQ multiplex PCR; TCRdb's copy keeps in-frame clones and lacks some. The data hold about 170,000 clones, with about nine tenths observed a single time. What was sequenced was peripheral blood. Every receptor here comes from a man between 60 and 70 years old with acute or convalescent COVID-19.

CDR3 loop: CASSLRRTNEKLFF. CDR3 DNA: TGTGCCAGCAGCTTGAGGAGAACTAATGAAAAACTGTTTTTT. V is TRBV7-2 and J is TRBJ1-4; no reliable D call. Trimming removed 3 bases from V and 1 base from J, with 6 bases in between. This CDR3 has 14 amino acids. CDR1 is SGHTA and CDR2 is FQGNSA in the germline V gene.

This chain uses TRBV15 with TRBJ2-1, with D perhaps matching TRBD2 (5 bases). The V gene's germline CDR1 is LNHNV and CDR2 YYDKDF (reference sequence). Trimming removed 0 bases at V and 10 bases at J, with 7 bases between. CDR3 length: 12 amino acids. In nucleotides, the CDR3 is TGTGCCACCAGCAGAGACAAGCGGGAGCAGTTCTTC. It is translated as CATSRDKREQFF.

This rearrangement joins TRBV10-3 to TRBJ1-4; 8 nucleotides match TRBD1. V trimming: 0 bases; J trimming: 0 bases; junction bases outside the gene matches: 12. The germline CDR1 and CDR2 sequences are ENHRY and SYGVKD. The CDR3 loop spans 20 amino acids. The CDR3 reads CAISESLGQEIKATNEKLFF. Written as DNA, the CDR3 is TGTGCCATCAGTGAGTCGCTGGGACAGGAAATAAAAGCAACTAATGAAAAACTGTTTTTT.

For this clone: Germline and junction disagree at one end, which may indicate a read error. The chain has TRBV2 and TRBJ1-3, with TRBD1 as a possible D gene (6 bases). In germline, CDR1 is SNHLY, CDR2 FYNNEI. The CDR3 sequence is 13 residues long. This chain's CDR3 is CASSWDTRGHLLF. CDR3 in DNA: TGTGCCAGCAGTTGGGACACGAGGGGACACCTCCTTTTT.

The gene calls are TRBV5-1 and TRBJ1-5; D remains unclear. The CDR3 totals 15 residues. V was clipped by 2 bases and J by 6 bases, with 15 bases between them. The germline V gene encodes CDR1 SGHRS and CDR2 YFSETQ. This CDR3 reads CASSLLPGSAQPQHF. DNA of the CDR3: TGCGCCAGCAGCTTATTACCGGGGTCAGCTCAGCCCCAGCATTTT.

The CDR3 protein is CASSSGQSWDEQYF. The CDR3 DNA reads TGCGCCAGCAGCTCGGGTCAATCCTGGGACGAGCAGTACTTC. This chain links TRBV5-1 with TRBJ2-7; D gene uncertain. Per the germline V gene, CDR1 is SGHRS and CDR2 is YFSETQ. V shed 3 bases and J shed 5 bases, with 15 bases lying between them. The CDR3 length is 14 residues.

The rearrangement links TRBV10-3 to TRBJ2-1; 8 bases agree with TRBD1. The CDR3 loop spans 14 amino acids. The germline V gene encodes CDR1 ENHRY and CDR2 SYGVKD. Losses at the gene ends were 6 bases for V and 6 bases for J; bases not matched to a gene: 7. This chain's CDR3 is CAIRGGQAPNEQFF. CDR3 DNA sequence: TGTGCCATCAGGGGGGGACAGGCGCCCAATGAGCAGTTCTTC.

The chain links TRBV9 to TRBJ2-2, with 9 positions matching TRBD2. The germline gives CDR1 SGDLS, CDR2 YYNGEE. Germline trimming cut 0 bases from V and 2 bases from J; bases unmatched to any gene: 8. The CDR3 runs 18 residues. The CDR3 nucleotides read TGTGCCAGCAGCGTAGCCCGACTAGCGGTCCTTAACACCGGGGAGCTGTTTTTT. Its protein is CASSVARLAVLNTGELFF.

J is TRBJ2-1 and V is TRBV9; D unresolved. The CDR3 totals 13 residues. V shed 4 bases and J shed 10 bases, with 15 bases lying between them. Germline loops: CDR1 SGDLS, CDR2 YYNGEE. The CDR3 reads CASSPTWSPEQFF. In DNA, the CDR3 is TGTGCCAGCAGCCCGACCTGGAGTCCCGAGCAGTTCTTC.